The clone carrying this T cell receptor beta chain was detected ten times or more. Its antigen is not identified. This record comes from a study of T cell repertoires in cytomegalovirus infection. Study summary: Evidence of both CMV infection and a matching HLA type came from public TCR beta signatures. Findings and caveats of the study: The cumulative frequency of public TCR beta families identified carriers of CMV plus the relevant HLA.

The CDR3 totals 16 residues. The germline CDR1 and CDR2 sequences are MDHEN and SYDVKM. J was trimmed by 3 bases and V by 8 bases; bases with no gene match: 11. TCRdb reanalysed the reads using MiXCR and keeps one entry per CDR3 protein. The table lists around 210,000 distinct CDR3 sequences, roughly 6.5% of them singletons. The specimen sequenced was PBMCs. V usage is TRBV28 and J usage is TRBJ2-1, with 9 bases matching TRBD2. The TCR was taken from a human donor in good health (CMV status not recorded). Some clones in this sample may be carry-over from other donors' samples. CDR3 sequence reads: CASANSGGKDYNEQFF. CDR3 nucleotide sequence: TGTGCCAGCGCAAATAGCGGGGGAAAAGACTACAATGAGCAGTTCTTC.